The rows below give T cell receptor beta chains drawn from one sample of a study of T cell responses to AZD1222 COVID-19 vaccine. Generated by immunoSEQ multiplex PCR, the TCRdb table keeps only in-frame clones and is missing some. The profile covers some 160,000 clones, with 90% to 95% appearing a single time and approximately 1% taken by the ten largest. The sample consisted of peripheral blood, taken on day 0 of AZD1222 vaccination. Receptors were obtained from an adult in good health. The CDR3 runs from the conserved cysteine through the conserved F or W. A D gene is named only where the DNA matches it firmly. Size is stated for part of the rows, as once, few or many counts, or as a class when the clone is expanded.

d_call	v_call	j_call	clone_size	cdr3_nt	cdr3_aa
TRBD1	TRBV18	TRBJ2-3	NA	TGTGCCAGCTCAGGGGGACAGAACACAGATACGCAGTATTTT	CASSGGQNTDTQYF
NA	TRBV9	TRBJ1-2	NA	TGTGCCAGCAGCGAGAGCCGGGACCTCCGCTCCTATGGCTACACCTTC	CASSESRDLRSYGYTF
TRBD2	TRBV13	TRBJ2-1	NA	TGTGCCAGCAGCTTAGGCCGTCTAGCGGCGGAGTTCTTC	CASSLGRLAAEFF
NA	TRBV25-1	TRBJ1-3	NA	TGTGCCAGCCCCGATTGGAACACCATATATTTT	CASPDWNTIYF
NA	TRBV19	TRBJ1-5	NA	TGTGCCAGTAGTATTTTATGGAATAATCAGCCCCAGCATTTT	CASSILWNNQPQHF
TRBD1	TRBV19	TRBJ2-5	NA	TGTGCCAGTAGTATAGATCCCCCAAGACAGGGGGAGGTGCAAGAGACCCAGTACTTC	CASSIDPPRQGEVQETQYF
TRBD1	TRBV7-3	TRBJ2-3	once	TGTGCCAGCAGCTCGGGACAGGGGGCTACATTTAGCACAGATACGCAGTATTTT	CASSSGQGATFSTDTQYF
TRBD1	TRBV5-1	TRBJ2-7	NA	TGCGCCAGCAGCGGCGGGACAGGGGAATCCCTCGAGCAGTACTTC	CASSGGTGESLEQYF
TRBD1	TRBV18	TRBJ1-1	NA	TGTGCCAGCTCACCAGGGACAGGGGACATGAACACTGAAGCTTTCTTT	CASSPGTGDMNTEAFF
NA	TRBV6-5	TRBJ1-2	NA	TGTGCCAGCAGCCTCCCGCAGGGAAGCTATGGCTACACCTTC	CASSLPQGSYGYTF
TRBD1	TRBV19	TRBJ1-1	NA	TGTGCCAGTAGTATACAGGGGGGCACTGAAGCTTTCTTT	CASSIQGGTEAFF
NA	TRBV4-1	TRBJ2-3	NA	TGCGCCAGCAGCCTACTGGGCGGCCGCACAGATACGCAGTATTTT	CASSLLGGRTDTQYF
NA	TRBV5-4	TRBJ1-2	once	TGTGCCAGCAGCTTGGACTCAGCGACCTATGGCTACACCTTC	CASSLDSATYGYTF
NA	TRBV11-3	TRBJ1-2	NA	TGTGCCAGCAGCTTAGAGGGGGGGACCCAAGAAGCCCCTAACTATGGCTACACCTTC	CASSLEGGTQEAPNYGYTF
TRBD1	TRBV2	TRBJ2-5	NA	TGTGCCAGCAGTGAAGGACGAGGACAGGGGGAGACCCAGTACTTC	CASSEGRGQGETQYF
NA	TRBV6-5	TRBJ2-7	NA	TGTGCCAGCAGGGTTGGGACTGCAGGCGCCTACGAGCAGTACTTC	CASRVGTAGAYEQYF
NA	TRBV2	TRBJ1-4	NA	TGTGCCAGCACCCTAAGGGGCGGAAAGAATGAAAAACTGTTTTTT	CASTLRGGKNEKLFF
NA	TRBV11-3	TRBJ2-2	NA	TGTGCCAGCAGGGGAAACACCGGGGAGCTGTTTTTT	CASRGNTGELFF
NA	TRBV27	TRBJ2-5	NA	TGTGCCAGCAGTTTATCGTCAGGGGACGAGACCCAGTACTTC	CASSLSSGDETQYF
NA	TRBV27	TRBJ1-2	NA	TGTGCCAGCAGTCGGCAACAGGGTTGGGGCTACACCTTC	CASSRQQGWGYTF
NA	TRBV6-5	TRBJ1-2	NA	TGTGCCAGCAGACAACCGGGACAAGGAACCTATGGCTACACCTTC	CASRQPGQGTYGYTF
TRBD1	TRBV30	TRBJ2-3	NA	TGTGCCTCCGAGACGGACAGGGGGTTTCGTAGCACAGATACGCAGTATTTT	CASETDRGFRSTDTQYF
TRBD2	TRBV6-5	TRBJ2-1	NA	TGTGCCAGCAGCCAAAGCGGGGGGGCCTACAATGAGCAGTTCTTC	CASSQSGGAYNEQFF
NA	TRBV30	TRBJ1-1	NA	TGTGCCTGGAGTGACAGGGTGGTAATCACTGAAGCTTTCTTT	CAWSDRVVITEAFF
NA	TRBV18	TRBJ2-1	NA	TGTGCCAGCTCACCACGGGGGTACGATGAGCAGTTCTTC	CASSPRGYDEQFF
NA	TRBV6-5	TRBJ2-3	NA	TGTGCCAGCAGTTACTCGGGGGGAAACACAGATACGCAGTATTTT	CASSYSGGNTDTQYF
NA	TRBV3-1/TRBV3-2	TRBJ1-2	NA	TGTGCCAGCAGCCTGCTTGCCTCCTATGGCTACACCTTC	CASSLLASYGYTF
NA	TRBV12-3/TRBV12-4	TRBJ1-3	NA	TGTGCCAGCAGGCAGGGTTCTGGAAACACCATATATTTT	CASRQGSGNTIYF
TRBD1	TRBV4-2	TRBJ1-3	NA	TGTGCCAGCAGCCAGGACTACAGGGGGGCCTCTGGAAACACCATATATTTT	CASSQDYRGASGNTIYF
NA	TRBV20-1	TRBJ1-1	NA	TGCAGTGCTAGTGGACAGAGCTTAAAGGTAATGAACACTGAAGCTTTCTTT	CSASGQSLKVMNTEAFF
NA	TRBV7-7	TRBJ2-3	NA	TGTGCTAGCAGCTTAGCCGTCACAGATACGCAGTATTTT	CASSLAVTDTQYF
NA	TRBV7-3	TRBJ1-1	NA	TGTGCCAGCAGTCAGGGACATAGGAACACTGAAGCTTTCTTT	CASSQGHRNTEAFF
NA	TRBV14	TRBJ2-2	NA	TGTGCCAGCAGCCAAGTCGGGGAGCTGTTTTTT	CASSQVGELFF
NA	TRBV2	TRBJ2-7	NA	TGTGCCAGCAGCCGGGACGTCTACTACGAGCAGTACTTC	CASSRDVYYEQYF
NA	TRBV6-5	TRBJ1-6	NA	TGTGCCAGCAGCTATGGTAGCCCGACAAATTCACCCCTCCACTTT	CASSYGSPTNSPLHF
TRBD2	TRBV5-1	TRBJ2-5	NA	TGCGCCAGCAGCTCCCTCTGGAGCGGGGGTGAATATGGGGAGACCCAGTACTTC	CASSSLWSGGEYGETQYF
TRBD2	TRBV5-4	TRBJ2-7	NA	TGTGCCAGCAGCTTGGAGGCTAGCGGGGGCTACGAGCAGTACTTC	CASSLEASGGYEQYF
NA	TRBV3-1/TRBV3-2	TRBJ1-2	NA	TGTGCCAGCAGCCAAGGGGAATACGATGGCTACACCTTC	CASSQGEYDGYTF
NA	TRBV13	TRBJ1-2	NA	TGTGCCAGCAGCCCTACTCTTTCCCCCAACTATGGCTACACCTTC	CASSPTLSPNYGYTF
NA	TRBV10-3	TRBJ1-2	NA	TGTGCCATCAGTGATGCAGGCTACTATGGCTACACCTTC	CAISDAGYYGYTF